This is a list of T cell receptor beta chains from one sample in a study of CD4 T cells in relation to SARS-CoV-2 and coronaviruses. Which antigens these TCRs recognize remains unknown. TCRdb's copy holds only in-frame clones and misses some; the assay was immunoSEQ multiplex PCR. Of 20,000 to 25,000 clones listed, 76% are singletons. The sample consisted of CD4+ T cells from PBMCs, cultured in vitro. The receptors were gathered from a human donor in good health. Each CDR3 is given without its conserved first and last residue.

CDR3aa	v_gene	j_gene
ASSVDSEQF	TRBV9	TRBJ2-1
ASSPFSKVDTQY	TRBV3-1/TRBV3-2	TRBJ2-3
ASSLGPGTSGAGQY	TRBV7-3	TRBJ2-7
AITAQGGTEAF	TRBV10-3	TRBJ1-1
ASSQGPPEEQY	TRBV3-1/TRBV3-2	TRBJ2-7
ASSLGGLAGETQY	TRBV5-1	TRBJ2-5
ASSLVLAGGSYEQY	TRBV28	TRBJ2-7
ASSQGWNEQF	TRBV3-1/TRBV3-2	TRBJ2-1
ASSITGGLSGSGNEQF	TRBV19	TRBJ2-1
ASSEVAGSYGYT	TRBV6-1	TRBJ1-2
ASSQDISNTVNTEAF	TRBV4-1	TRBJ1-1
ASRQGAKNIQY	TRBV28	TRBJ2-4
AISESGASEQF	TRBV10-3	TRBJ2-1
ASSWEGSAQETQY	TRBV5-1	TRBJ2-5
ASSKGLAGFNEQF	TRBV18	TRBJ2-1
ASSQGVNYGYT	TRBV5-6	TRBJ1-2
ASSQGASGMHTQY	TRBV11-2	TRBJ2-3
ATSRRDRSNQPQH	TRBV15	TRBJ1-5